This is a list of T cell receptor beta chains from one sample in a study of graft-versus-host responses after intestinal transplantation. The method was immunoSEQ multiplex PCR; TCRdb's version includes in-frame clones alone and lacks a portion of them. The repertoire consists of approximately 37,000 clones, with approximately 95% occurring once and the leading ten covering about 4%. The sequencing used PBMCs, collected around 730 days after intestinal transplantation. The receptors were sampled from a human patient who received an intestinal transplant, so some T cells may come from the graft donor. Each CDR3 is given with its conserved first and last residue. Part of the rows lack a size; the others show once, few, many or a class for expanded clones.

v_gene,abundance,CDR3aa
TRBV10-2,NA,CASSEYGTINNEQFF
TRBV5-1,NA,CASSLSAGASETQYF
TRBV10-2,NA,CATGDRESSYEQYF
TRBV6-1,NA,CASTGTFPPTDTQYF
TRBV10-2,once,CATELAGGQFGNIQYF
TRBV13,NA,CASSLGPSIGETQYF
TRBV19,few,CASTSGETQYF
TRBV27,NA,CASRDHRGEVYEQYF
TRBV15,NA,CATTPGFGANYGYTF
TRBV30,NA,CAWAVGATYEQYF
TRBV19,NA,CASSIQNTEAFF
TRBV9,NA,CASSARTGNPSYEQYF
TRBV11-2,few,CASSLGPALETQYF
TRBV19,NA,CASSTGVTGGSPLHF
TRBV5-5,NA,CASSLNPRGNEQFF
TRBV5-4,NA,CASSFGERGNQPQHF
TRBV6-5,NA,CASSYGTGVDEQFF
TRBV10-3,few,CAISESKGDSYEQYF
TRBV9,NA,CASSVELGGAGDNYGYTF
TRBV11-2,NA,CASSLGTSVTTDTQYF
TRBV2,once,CASSQDDSPLHF
TRBV6-5,few,CASSGHLNSPLHF
TRBV9,NA,CASSVGDSSGADTQYF
TRBV2,NA,CASSEEAGGSYEQYF
TRBV7-2,NA,CASSPPGLMSTNEKLFF
TRBV6-5,NA,CASSYSKRAVTGELFF
TRBV7-6,NA,CASSLGGIAGDIPTDTQYF
TRBV4-1,NA,CASSRDEGRLETQYF
TRBV5-5,NA,CASSLLFLGGTSYEQYF
TRBV10-2,NA,CASSELRNEQFF
TRBV6-5,NA,CASSHPNQPQHF
TRBV27,NA,CASKQGGYTEAFF
TRBV18,few,CASSPREVNTEAFF
TRBV5-4,NA,CASTDSGANVLTF
TRBV6-5,NA,CASRKWASEGDTQYF
TRBV28,NA,CASSSNPFGYTF
TRBV6-5,NA,CASSWNGGQYYGYTF
TRBV11-2,NA,CASKAYETQYF
TRBV2,NA,CASSLGTGDHGYTF
TRBV14,NA,CASRNRGLNTEAFF
TRBV7-9,NA,CASSRGTSANNEQFF
TRBV19,NA,CASREGQPLTGEKLFF
TRBV5-4,NA,CASSSGLAGAETQYF
TRBV7-6,NA,CASSLGRLTRDTQYF
TRBV2,NA,CASLPRLALYEQYF
TRBV10-3,NA,CAISEKGGSSGNTIYF
TRBV10-3,NA,CAISAVDTQYF
TRBV14,NA,CASSLTWGFTDTQYF
TRBV4-1,NA,CASSPGPEGREQYF